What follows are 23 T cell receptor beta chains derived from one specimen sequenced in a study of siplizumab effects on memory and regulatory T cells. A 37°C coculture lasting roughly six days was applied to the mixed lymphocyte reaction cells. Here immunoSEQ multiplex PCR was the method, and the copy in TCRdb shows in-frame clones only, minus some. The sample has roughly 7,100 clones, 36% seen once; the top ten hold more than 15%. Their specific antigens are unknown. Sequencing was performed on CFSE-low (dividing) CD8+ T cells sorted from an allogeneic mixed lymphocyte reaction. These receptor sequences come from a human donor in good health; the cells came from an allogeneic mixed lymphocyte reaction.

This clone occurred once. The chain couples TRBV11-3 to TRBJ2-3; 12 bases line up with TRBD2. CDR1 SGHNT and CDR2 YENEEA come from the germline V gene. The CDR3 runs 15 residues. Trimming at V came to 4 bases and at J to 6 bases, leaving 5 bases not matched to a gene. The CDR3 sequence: CASSSLAGGPDTQYF. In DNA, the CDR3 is TGTGCCAGCAGCTCCCTAGCGGGAGGGCCGGATACGCAGTATTTT.

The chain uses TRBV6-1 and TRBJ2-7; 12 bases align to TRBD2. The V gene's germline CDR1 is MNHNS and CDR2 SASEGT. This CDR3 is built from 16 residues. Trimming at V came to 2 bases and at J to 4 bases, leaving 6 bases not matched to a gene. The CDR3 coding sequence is TGTGCCAGCAGTGAATGGCTAGCGGGAGGGGGGTACGAGCAGTACTTC. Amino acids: CASSEWLAGGGYEQYF.

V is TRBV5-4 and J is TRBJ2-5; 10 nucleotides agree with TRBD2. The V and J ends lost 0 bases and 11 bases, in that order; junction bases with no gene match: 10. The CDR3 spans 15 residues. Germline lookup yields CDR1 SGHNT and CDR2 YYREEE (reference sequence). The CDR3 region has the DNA TGTGCCAGCAGCTTGGACCTAGCGGGAGTGGATGAGCAGTACTTC. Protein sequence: CASSLDLAGVDEQYF.

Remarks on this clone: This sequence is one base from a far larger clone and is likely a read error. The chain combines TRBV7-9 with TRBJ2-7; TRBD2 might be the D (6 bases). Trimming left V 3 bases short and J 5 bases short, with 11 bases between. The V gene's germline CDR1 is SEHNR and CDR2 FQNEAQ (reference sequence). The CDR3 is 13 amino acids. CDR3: CASSLDYSNEQYF. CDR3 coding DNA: TGTGCCAGCAGCTTGGACTATTCCAACGAGCAGTACTTC.

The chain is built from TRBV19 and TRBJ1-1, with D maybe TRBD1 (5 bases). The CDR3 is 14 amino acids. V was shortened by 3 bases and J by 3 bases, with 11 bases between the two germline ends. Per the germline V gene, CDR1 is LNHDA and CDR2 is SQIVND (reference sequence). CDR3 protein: CASSIQGTYTEAFF. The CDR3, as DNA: TGTGCCAGTAGTATCCAGGGAACCTACACTGAAGCTTTCTTT.

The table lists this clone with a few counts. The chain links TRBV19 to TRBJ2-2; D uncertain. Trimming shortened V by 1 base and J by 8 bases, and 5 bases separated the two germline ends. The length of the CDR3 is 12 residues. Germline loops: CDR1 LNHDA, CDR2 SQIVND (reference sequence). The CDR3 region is CASSIARGELFF. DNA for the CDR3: TGTGCCAGTAGTATAGCTAGGGGGGAGCTGTTTTTT.

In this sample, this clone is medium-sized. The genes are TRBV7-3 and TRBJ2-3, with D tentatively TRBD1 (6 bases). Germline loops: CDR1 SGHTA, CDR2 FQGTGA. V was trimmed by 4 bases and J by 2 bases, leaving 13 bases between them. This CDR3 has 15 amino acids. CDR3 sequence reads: CASSSPGTPTDTQYF. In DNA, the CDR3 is TGTGCCAGCAGCTCACCCGGGACACCCACAGATACGCAGTATTTT.

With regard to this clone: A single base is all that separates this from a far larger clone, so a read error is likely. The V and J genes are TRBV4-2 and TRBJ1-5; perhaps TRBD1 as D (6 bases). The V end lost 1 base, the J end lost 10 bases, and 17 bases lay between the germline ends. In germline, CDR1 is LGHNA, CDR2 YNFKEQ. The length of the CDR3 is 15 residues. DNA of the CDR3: TGTGCCAGCAGCCAAGTTACAGGGCCGACAAGCCCCCAGCATTTT. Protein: CASSQVTGPTSPQHF.

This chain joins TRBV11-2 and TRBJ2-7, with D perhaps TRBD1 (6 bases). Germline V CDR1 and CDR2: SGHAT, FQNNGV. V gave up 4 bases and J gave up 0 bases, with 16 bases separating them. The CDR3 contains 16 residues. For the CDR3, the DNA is TGTGCCAGCAGCTCCGTACTCGGACAGATCTCCTACGAGCAGTACTTC. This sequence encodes CASSSVLGQISYEQYF.

CDR3 in DNA: TGTGCCAGCAGCTCTCGGGGTAGTTTTTACGAGCAGTACTTC. It codes for CASSSRGSFYEQYF. The chain has TRBV7-8 and TRBJ2-7; D is perhaps TRBD2 (5 bases). This CDR3 is built from 14 residues. The germline V gene has CDR1 SGHVS and CDR2 FQNEAQ. Trimming took off 4 bases at V and 4 bases at J, with 14 bases between the two ends.

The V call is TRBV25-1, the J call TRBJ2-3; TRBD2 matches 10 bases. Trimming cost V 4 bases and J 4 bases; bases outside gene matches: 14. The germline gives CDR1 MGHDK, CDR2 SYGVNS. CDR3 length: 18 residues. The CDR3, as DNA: TGTGCCAGCAGTGCTCGACGGGGGGCTAGCGGGAGATCAGATACGCAGTATTTT. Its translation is CASSARRGASGRSDTQYF.

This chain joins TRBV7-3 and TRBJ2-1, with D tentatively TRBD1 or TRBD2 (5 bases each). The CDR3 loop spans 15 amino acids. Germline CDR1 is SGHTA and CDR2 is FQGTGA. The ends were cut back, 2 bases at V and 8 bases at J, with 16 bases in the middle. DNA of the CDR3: TGTGCCAGCAGCTTATTTGGGACGATAACAGATGAGCAGTTCTTC. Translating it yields CASSLFGTITDEQFF.

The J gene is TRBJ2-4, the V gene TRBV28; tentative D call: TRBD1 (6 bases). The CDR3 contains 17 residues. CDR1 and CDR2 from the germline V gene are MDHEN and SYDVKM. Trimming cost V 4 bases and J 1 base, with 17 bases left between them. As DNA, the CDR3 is TGTGCCAGCAGTTCCCCGGACAGAATTAAGGCCAAAAACATTCAGTACTTC. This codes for CASSSPDRIKAKNIQYF.

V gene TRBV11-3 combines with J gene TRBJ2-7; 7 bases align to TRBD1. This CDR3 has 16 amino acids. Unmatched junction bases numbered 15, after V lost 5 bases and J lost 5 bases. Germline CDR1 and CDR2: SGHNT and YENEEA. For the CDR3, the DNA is TGTGCCAGCAGCCTCACTTATGGGACAGCCCAGGACGAGCAGTACTTC. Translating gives CASSLTYGTAQDEQYF.

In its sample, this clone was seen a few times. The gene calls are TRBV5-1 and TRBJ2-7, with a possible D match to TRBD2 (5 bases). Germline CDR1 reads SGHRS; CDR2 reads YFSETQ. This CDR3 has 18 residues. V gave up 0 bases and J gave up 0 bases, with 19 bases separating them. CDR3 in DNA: TGCGCCAGCAGCTTGGTGGGCTCCCTTGGGGAGAGCTCCTACGAGCAGTACTTC. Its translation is CASSLVGSLGESSYEQYF.

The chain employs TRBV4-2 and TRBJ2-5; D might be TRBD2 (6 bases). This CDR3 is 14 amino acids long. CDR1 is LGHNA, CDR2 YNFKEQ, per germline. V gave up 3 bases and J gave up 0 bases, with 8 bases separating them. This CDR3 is CASSQGLNQETQYF. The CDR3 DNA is TGTGCCAGCAGCCAGGGACTTAACCAAGAGACCCAGTACTTC.

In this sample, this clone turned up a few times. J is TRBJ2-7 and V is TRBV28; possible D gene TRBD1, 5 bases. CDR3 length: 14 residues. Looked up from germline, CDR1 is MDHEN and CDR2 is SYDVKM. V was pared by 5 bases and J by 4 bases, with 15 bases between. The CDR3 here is CASSASSRVYEQYF. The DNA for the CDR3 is TGTGCCAGCAGTGCATCCTCCAGGGTTTACGAGCAGTACTTC. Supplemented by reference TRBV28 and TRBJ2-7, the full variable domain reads DVKVTQSSRYLVKRTGEKVFLECVQDMDHENMFWYRQDPGLGLRLIYFSYDVKMKEKGDIPEGYSVSREKKERFSLILESASTNQTSMYLCASSASSRVYEQYFGPGTRLTVT.

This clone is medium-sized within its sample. This CDR3 reads CASSSRTSGMETQYF. The CDR3 nucleotides are TGTGCCAGCAGCTCGCGGACTAGCGGGATGGAGACCCAGTACTTC. V gene TRBV13 combines with J gene TRBJ2-5; 12 positions match TRBD2. Germline CDR1 reads PRHDT; CDR2 reads FYEKMQ (reference sequence). Unmatched junction bases numbered 5, after V lost 4 bases and J lost 5 bases. The CDR3 is made up of 15 amino acids.

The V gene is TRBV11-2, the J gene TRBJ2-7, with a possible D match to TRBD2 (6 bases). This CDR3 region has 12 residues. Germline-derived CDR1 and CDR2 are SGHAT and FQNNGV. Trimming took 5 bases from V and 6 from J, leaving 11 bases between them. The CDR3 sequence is CASSAAEGEQYF. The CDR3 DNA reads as TGTGCCAGCAGCGCGGCGGAGGGCGAGCAGTACTTC.

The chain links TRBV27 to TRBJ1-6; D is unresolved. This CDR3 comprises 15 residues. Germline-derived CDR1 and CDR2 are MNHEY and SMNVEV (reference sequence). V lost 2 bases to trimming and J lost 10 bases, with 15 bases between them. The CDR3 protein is CASSLIGETNSPLHF. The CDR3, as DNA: TGTGCCAGCAGTTTAATCGGGGAAACAAACTCACCCCTCCACTTT.

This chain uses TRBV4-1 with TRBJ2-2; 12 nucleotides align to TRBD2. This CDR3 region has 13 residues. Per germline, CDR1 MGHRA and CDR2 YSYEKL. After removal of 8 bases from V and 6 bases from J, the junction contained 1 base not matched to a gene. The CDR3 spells CASRLAGAGELFF. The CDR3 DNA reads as TGCGCCAGCCGACTAGCGGGAGCCGGGGAGCTGTTTTTT.

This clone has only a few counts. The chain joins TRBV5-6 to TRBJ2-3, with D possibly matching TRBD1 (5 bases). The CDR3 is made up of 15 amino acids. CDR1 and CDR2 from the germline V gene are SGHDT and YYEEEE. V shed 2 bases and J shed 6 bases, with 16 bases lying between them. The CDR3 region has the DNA TGTGCCAGCAGCTTACCAAGGGGCGTTCAGGATACGCAGTATTTT. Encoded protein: CASSLPRGVQDTQYF.

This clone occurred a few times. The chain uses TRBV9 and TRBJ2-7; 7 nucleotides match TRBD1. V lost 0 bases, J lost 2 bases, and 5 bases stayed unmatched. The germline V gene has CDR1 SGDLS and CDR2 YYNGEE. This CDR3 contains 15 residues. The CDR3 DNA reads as TGTGCCAGCAGCGTAGGGCGGCAGGGGGCCTACGAGCAGTACTTC. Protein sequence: CASSVGRQGAYEQYF.